This T cell receptor beta chain was sequenced during a study of CD8 T cells in ankylosing spondylitis. Concerning this clonotype itself: Its antigen is not known. Germline is not matched at one junction end, which may reflect a read error.

TCRdb reprocessed the 5' RACE reads with MiXCR, giving one entry per CDR3 protein. The sample contains about 150,000 distinct CDR3 sequences, more than 40% of which appear only once. The study, taken as a whole, reports: Seemingly distinctive of ankylosing spondylitis blood was a TCR beta motif formed by eight highly homologous variants. Disease-associated clones were CD8+ and fairly uncommon in peripheral blood. Reportedly, disease-linked clones are significantly enriched in ankylosing spondylitis patients' matched synovial fluid.

CDR1 and CDR2 (germline): SGHVS, FQNEAQ. CDR3 length: 15 residues. The origin of this receptor is a male donor with ankylosing spondylitis. The chain is built from TRBV7-8 and TRBJ2-2; 8 bases are a match to TRBD2. Material: synovial fluid, either unsorted or a sorted T cell fraction (not recorded which). CDR3 in amino acids: CASSVAGRNTGELFF. Written as DNA, the CDR3 is TGTGCCAGCAGCGTAGCGGGGAGAAACACCGGGGAGCTGTTTTTT.